The 26 T cell receptor beta chains listed next were all sequenced from one sample in a study of cytomegalovirus exposure and HLA in healthy donors. It was with 60 Vbeta and 13 Jbeta primers that the PCR ran. Clones were read by immunoSEQ multiplex PCR, and TCRdb kept only the in-frame ones, dropping some. The repertoire holds 100,000 to 150,000 clones, with around three quarters as singletons. The specimen was PBMCs. These receptors came from a woman aged 40 to 49 in good health and CMV-seropositive.

The J gene is TRBJ2-2, the V gene TRBV5-4; 7 bases map to TRBD2. The junction had 13 bases not matched to a gene; V was cut back by 4 bases and J by 7 bases. Germline CDR1 reads SGHNT; CDR2 reads YYREEE (reference sequence). The CDR3 runs to 16 residues. The CDR3 bases are TGTGCCAGCAGCGCGGCGGGAGTCGGGAGTGACGGGGAGCTGTTTTTT. Translation gives CASSAAGVGSDGELFF.

The CDR3 region has the DNA TGTGCCAGCAGTGAAGTTGGGACAGGGTATGGCTACACCTTC. Translation gives CASSEVGTGYGYTF. V gene TRBV6-1 combines with J gene TRBJ1-2; TRBD1 matches 9 bases. V was pared by 1 base and J by 5 bases, with 2 bases of the junction left unmatched. CDR3 length equals 14 residues. The germline V gene encodes CDR1 MNHNS and CDR2 SASEGT.

CDR3 loop: CASSEVRPGYEQYF. The CDR3 nucleotides are TGTGCCAGCAGTGAAGTTCGACCGGGCTACGAGCAGTACTTC. The rearrangement uses TRBV2 and TRBJ2-7, with D unresolved. V lost 1 base, J lost 3 bases, and 10 bases lay in between. Germline CDR1 is SNHLY and CDR2 is FYNNEI. The CDR3 sequence is 14 residues long.

The rearrangement uses TRBV30 and TRBJ2-7, with no clear D. The V end was cut by 7 bases, the J end by 0 bases, with 7 bases between. The CDR3 is made up of 11 amino acids. The germline gives CDR1 GTSNPN, CDR2 SVGIG (reference sequence). The CDR3: CASSSSYEQYF. In nucleotides, the CDR3 is TGTGCCTCTTCTAGCTCCTACGAGCAGTACTTC.

CDR3 residues: CASSQDRDRGYNEQFF. The CDR3 coding sequence is TGCGCCAGCAGCCAAGATCGGGACAGGGGCTACAATGAGCAGTTCTTC. The V and J genes are TRBV4-1 and TRBJ2-1; 10 nucleotides match TRBD1. Germline assignment: CDR1 MGHRA and CDR2 YSYEKL. The CDR3 length is 16 residues. J lost 3 bases, V lost 0 bases, and 2 bases had no gene match.

This chain joins TRBV5-1 and TRBJ2-7; 8 bases agree with TRBD1. J was trimmed by 6 bases and V by 0 bases; bases with no gene match: 8. Germline lookup yields CDR1 SGHRS and CDR2 YFSETQ. The CDR3 is made up of 15 amino acids. The CDR3 is CASSLAAQGAGEQYF. CDR3 bases: TGCGCCAGCAGCTTGGCCGCCCAGGGGGCTGGCGAGCAGTACTTC.

The J gene is TRBJ1-6, the V gene TRBV10-3; 8 nucleotides match TRBD1. This CDR3 has 16 amino acids. V shed 6 bases and J 3 bases; nucleotides not matched to a gene: 7. Germline V lookup: CDR1 ENHRY, CDR2 SYGVKD. CDR3 protein: CAIRTGTGNYNSPLHF. CDR3 sequence (DNA): TGTGCCATCAGAACCGGGACAGGCAACTATAATTCACCCCTCCACTTT.

The chain is built from TRBV7-2 and TRBJ2-7; 7 bases match TRBD2. J was trimmed by 0 bases and V by 5 bases; bases with no gene match: 13. Per the germline V gene, CDR1 is SGHTA and CDR2 is FQGNSA. The CDR3 contains 17 residues. As DNA, the CDR3 is TGTGCCAGCAGCCCGTTAATTAGCGGGCCAAGCTCCTACGAGCAGTACTTC. Amino acid sequence: CASSPLISGPSSYEQYF. Using reference TRBV7-2 and TRBJ2-7 for the parts outside the CDR3, the full variable domain is GAGVSQSPSNKVTEKGKDVELRCDPISGHTALYWYRQSLGQGLEFLIYFQGNSAPDKSGLPSDRFSAERTGGSVSTLTIQRTQQEDSAVYLCASSPLISGPSSYEQYFGPGTRLTVT.

The CDR3 spells CASSYSSGGEAFF. In nucleotides, the CDR3 is TGTGCCAGCAGTTACTCGAGTGGGGGCGAAGCTTTCTTT. This chain joins TRBV6-5 and TRBJ1-1, with D possibly TRBD1 on 6 matching bases. The V end was cut by 0 bases, the J end by 8 bases, with 10 bases between. The germline V gene encodes CDR1 MNHEY and CDR2 SVGAGI. There are 13 residues in the CDR3.

The chain is built from TRBV6-1 and TRBJ2-7; D might be TRBD1 (6 bases). This CDR3 is built from 14 residues. CDR1 is MNHNS and CDR2 is SASEGT in the germline V gene. Trimming pared 4 bases from V and 1 base from J, leaving 11 bases between. The DNA of the CDR3 is TGTGCCAGCAGTGCACAGGGTGAATCCTACGAGCAGTACTTC. Protein sequence: CASSAQGESYEQYF.

The CDR3 sequence is CASRRDFTDTQYF. The CDR3 DNA is TGTGCCAGCCGACGGGACTTCACAGATACGCAGTATTTT. This chain links TRBV6-5 with TRBJ2-3; weak D call: TRBD2 (6 bases). Germline loops: CDR1 MNHEY, CDR2 SVGAGI. Trimming pared 8 bases from V and 2 bases from J, leaving 11 bases between. CDR3 size: 13 residues.

This clone was seen a few times. This chain uses TRBV5-4 with TRBJ1-4, with no clear D. Trimming took 0 bases from V and 3 from J, leaving 12 bases between them. This CDR3 has 16 residues. Germline-derived CDR1 and CDR2 are SGHNT and YYREEE (reference sequence). CDR3 coding DNA: TGTGCCAGCAGCTTGGGGCCACAGTCGTCTAATGAAAAACTGTTTTTT. It translates to CASSLGPQSSNEKLFF.

The chain uses TRBV4-1 and TRBJ2-7; 7 positions agree with TRBD1. CDR1 MGHRA and CDR2 YSYEKL come from the germline V gene. V shed 0 bases, J shed 9 bases, and the junction held 8 bases outside the gene matches. The CDR3 runs 14 residues. CDR3 in amino acids: CASSQEEGAPGQYF. In DNA form, the CDR3 reads TGCGCCAGCAGCCAAGAAGAGGGGGCGCCTGGGCAGTACTTC.

CDR3 DNA: TGTGCCAGCAAGTTTGTCCGGGACACCATCTCCTACAATGAGCAGTTCTTC. Translating it yields CASKFVRDTISYNEQFF. This chain connects TRBV27 to TRBJ2-1, with D tentatively TRBD1 (6 bases). Per the germline V gene, CDR1 is MNHEY and CDR2 is SMNVEV (reference sequence). Trimming shortened V by 7 bases and J by 0 bases, and 19 bases separated the two germline ends. The CDR3 runs to 17 residues.

This clone was counted only a few times. CDR3 sequence: CASSRGLAVYNEQFF. The CDR3 DNA is TGTGCCAGCAGCCGGGGACTAGCAGTGTACAATGAGCAGTTCTTC. The rearrangement uses TRBV7-9 and TRBJ2-1; 9 bases line up with TRBD2. Trimming removed 5 bases from V and 4 bases from J; junction bases left unmatched: 6. This CDR3 region has 15 residues. Germline CDR1 and CDR2: SEHNR and FQNEAQ (reference sequence).

This sequence joins TRBV5-1 and TRBJ2-1; unclear D gene. The CDR3 contains 14 residues. V was clipped by 0 bases and J by 1 base, with 5 bases between them. Per germline, CDR1 SGHRS and CDR2 YFSETQ. CDR3 DNA sequence: TGCGCCAGCAGCTTGGCACAGTCCTACAATGAGCAGTTCTTC. Translation gives CASSLAQSYNEQFF.

J is TRBJ2-3 and V is TRBV5-4; 8 bases are shared with TRBD2. Germline lookup yields CDR1 SGHNT and CDR2 YYREEE (reference sequence). J lost 4 bases, V lost 4 bases, and 5 bases had no gene match. This CDR3 comprises 14 residues. CDR3 DNA sequence: TGTGCCAGCAGCCATGGACTAGCCCCAGATACGCAGTATTTT. The encoded protein is CASSHGLAPDTQYF.

The chain employs TRBV25-1 and TRBJ1-4; D is unclear. This CDR3 spans 16 amino acids. V was cut by 5 bases and J by 3 bases, with 16 bases left in between. CDR1 is MGHDK and CDR2 is SYGVNS in the germline V gene. CDR3 coding DNA: TGTGCCAGCAGTCCGGGCCGCCTAGCGGCTAATGAAAAACTGTTTTTT. Translation gives CASSPGRLAANEKLFF.

The V and J genes are TRBV7-2 and TRBJ2-2, with TRBD2 matching over 8 bases. The V gene end was trimmed by 3 bases and the J gene end by 6 bases; junction bases not matched to a gene: 6. The CDR3 runs to 15 residues. Looked up from germline, CDR1 is SGHTA and CDR2 is FQGNSA. CDR3 loop: CASSFRAGGPGELFF. CDR3 nucleotide sequence: TGTGCCAGCAGCTTTAGGGCGGGAGGACCCGGGGAGCTGTTTTTT.

The chain recombines TRBV1 with TRBJ2-7; TRBD2, the D gene given by the table, was not confirmed from the DNA. TRBV1 is classified as a pseudogene. CDR3 length equals 15 residues. CDR3 nucleotides: TGCACCAGCAGCCGGTTAGCGGGCTTAGACTACGAGCAGTACTTC. Protein sequence: CTSSRLAGLDYEQYF.

A single count supports this clone. This chain uses TRBV2 with TRBJ2-1, with 11 positions matching TRBD2. Per the germline V gene, CDR1 is SNHLY and CDR2 is FYNNEI. Trimming removed 8 bases from V and 9 bases from J; junction bases left unmatched: 6. CDR3 length: 13 amino acids. Here the CDR3 reads CASGTSGRTEQFF. As DNA, the CDR3 is TGTGCCAGCGGTACTAGCGGGAGAACTGAGCAGTTCTTC.

This clone was recorded at least ten times. The V and J genes are TRBV27 and TRBJ2-7; no clear D. The V end was cut by 3 bases, the J end by 6 bases, with 15 bases between. Germline V gene sequence: CDR1 MNHEY, CDR2 SMNVEV (reference sequence). The CDR3 consists of 14 residues. For the CDR3, the DNA is TGTGCCAGCAGTTTGGGCGCCCGCCCAACCGAGCAGTACTTC. Encoded protein: CASSLGARPTEQYF.

As to this clone: At one end the junction does not follow the germline gene, possibly because of a read error. V usage is TRBV4-1 and J usage is TRBJ2-7; 7 nucleotides agree with TRBD2. The CDR3 contains 16 residues. Germline-derived CDR1 and CDR2 are MGHRA and YSYEKL. The CDR3 reads CASSQETSPVSGEQYF. The CDR3 DNA reads as TGTGCCAGCAGCCAGGAGACTAGCCCCGTGTCTGGGGAGCAGTACTTC.

The chain uses TRBV5-4 and TRBJ2-7; 8 bases align to TRBD1. CDR1 and CDR2 from the germline V gene are SGHNT and YYREEE (reference sequence). Germline trimming cut 4 bases from V and 3 bases from J; bases unmatched to any gene: 15. This CDR3 has 17 residues. DNA for the CDR3: TGTGCCAGCAGCCGAGCGGCAGGGGGCGGCCGTCACTACGAGCAGTACTTC. Translation: CASSRAAGGGRHYEQYF.

V gene TRBV2 combines with J gene TRBJ2-5; 14 nucleotides align to TRBD2. CDR3 length: 14 residues. Germline CDR1 and CDR2: SNHLY and FYNNEI. J was trimmed by 2 bases and V by 10 bases; bases with no gene match: 3. The CDR3 DNA sequence: TGTGCCACCGGGACTAGCGGGGGACAAGAGACCCAGTACTTC. It is translated as CATGTSGGQETQYF.

V gene TRBV11-2 combines with J gene TRBJ2-5; D is undetermined. V gave up 5 bases and J gave up 5 bases, with 6 bases separating them. CDR1 is SGHAT and CDR2 is FQNNGV in the germline V gene. This CDR3 contains 11 residues. This chain's CDR3 is CASSRRETQYF. The DNA for the CDR3 is TGTGCCAGCAGCCGTCGGGAGACCCAGTACTTC. The whole variable domain, remainder taken from reference TRBV11-2 and TRBJ2-5, is EAGVAQSPRYKIIEKRQSVAFWCNPISGHATLYWYQQILGQGPKLLIQFQNNGVVDDSQLPKDRFSAERLKGVDSTLKIQPAKLEDSAVYLCASSRRETQYFGPGTRLLVL.